This T cell receptor (beta chain) emerged from a study of tumor-infiltrating lymphocytes in primary liver carcinoma. The overall study: Tumors, staged T1-T3 N0M0, spanned about 4 to 10 cm.

Between the trimmed V and J ends, which lost 4 bases and 4 bases, there was a span of 21 bases. CDR1 SGHDT and CDR2 YYEEEE come from the germline V gene. The CDR3 runs 17 residues. The researchers obtained blood RNA from unsorted whole blood and also extracted germline DNA. The patients lived with chronic HBV infection and had not yet received any treatment. The investigators made TCR beta cDNA from roughly 0.55 ug total RNA, using a constant-region primer. Three rounds of nested multiplex PCR with slightly modified ARM-PCR produced TCR beta libraries. Amplification in the first two PCR rounds was performed using TRBV1-TRBV30 forward primers and a C-beta reverse primer for 10 cycles each. One entry per CDR3 protein, called by TCRdb with MiXCR from the multiplex PCR reads. Of 150,000 to 200,000 distinct CDR3 sequences listed, 65% are singletons. This clonotype was counted only a few times.

This receptor was taken from a woman aged 55 to 70 with primary liver carcinoma and hepatitis B virus infection. The V and J genes are TRBV5-6 and TRBJ1-3; D gene uncertain. Sequencing was performed on peripheral blood. The CDR3 DNA reads TGTGCCAGCAGCCGCGGTAGTGCCGAGGACGGAGGAAACACCATATATTTT. Its protein product is CASSRGSAEDGGNTIYF.